What follows describes a single T cell receptor beta chain. It lacks a known antigen. The input lacks base qualities; no much larger clone sits a single base away. The library was obtained by the immunoSEQ multiplex PCR assay. TCRdb mirrors the immuneACCESS table, restricted to in-frame sequences. Some clones are absent from its copies; in checked studies, under half trace to an unresolved V gene, and the reason for the others is unknown. This sample comprises tens of thousands of clones, about 79% of them detected only once. Approximately 10% of the sample belongs to the ten largest clones. The entry originates in a study of control samples from healthy donors and cancer patients (TCRdb year 2020). The V and J ends are trimmed by 2 bases and 3 bases, leaving 16 bases between them. The germline V gene (reference sequence) specifies MNHEY as CDR1 and SMNVEV as CDR2. Reading from cysteine to phenylalanine, the CDR3 counts 16 amino acids. Only CDR3 DNA remains: 48 bases, in frame from the first base.

The chain is made from TRBV27 and TRBJ1-1; the D gene is perhaps TRBD1, on 6 matching bases. The receptor was derived from a man aged 55 to 70 with head and neck cancer. Sequencing was done on a sample of PBMCs. The CDR3 here reads CASSLRAGVSYTEAFF. The DNA is TGTGCCAGCAGTTTACGGGCAGGGGTCTCCTACACTGAAGCTTTCTTT.